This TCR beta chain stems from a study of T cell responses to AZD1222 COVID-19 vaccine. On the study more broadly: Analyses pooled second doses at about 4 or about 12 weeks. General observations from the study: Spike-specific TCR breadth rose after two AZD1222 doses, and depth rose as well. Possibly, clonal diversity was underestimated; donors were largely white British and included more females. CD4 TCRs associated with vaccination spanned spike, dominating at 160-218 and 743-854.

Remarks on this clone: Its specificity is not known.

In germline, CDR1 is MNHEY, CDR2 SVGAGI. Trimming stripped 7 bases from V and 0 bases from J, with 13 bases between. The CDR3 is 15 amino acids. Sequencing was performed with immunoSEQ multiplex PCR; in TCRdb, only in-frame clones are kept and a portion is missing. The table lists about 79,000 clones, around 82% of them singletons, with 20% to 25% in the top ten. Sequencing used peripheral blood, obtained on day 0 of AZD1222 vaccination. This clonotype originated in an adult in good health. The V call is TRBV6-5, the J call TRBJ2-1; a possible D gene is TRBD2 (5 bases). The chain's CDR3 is CASTIEEGSYNEQFF. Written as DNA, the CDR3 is TGTGCCAGCACTATTGAAGAGGGCTCCTACAATGAGCAGTTCTTC.